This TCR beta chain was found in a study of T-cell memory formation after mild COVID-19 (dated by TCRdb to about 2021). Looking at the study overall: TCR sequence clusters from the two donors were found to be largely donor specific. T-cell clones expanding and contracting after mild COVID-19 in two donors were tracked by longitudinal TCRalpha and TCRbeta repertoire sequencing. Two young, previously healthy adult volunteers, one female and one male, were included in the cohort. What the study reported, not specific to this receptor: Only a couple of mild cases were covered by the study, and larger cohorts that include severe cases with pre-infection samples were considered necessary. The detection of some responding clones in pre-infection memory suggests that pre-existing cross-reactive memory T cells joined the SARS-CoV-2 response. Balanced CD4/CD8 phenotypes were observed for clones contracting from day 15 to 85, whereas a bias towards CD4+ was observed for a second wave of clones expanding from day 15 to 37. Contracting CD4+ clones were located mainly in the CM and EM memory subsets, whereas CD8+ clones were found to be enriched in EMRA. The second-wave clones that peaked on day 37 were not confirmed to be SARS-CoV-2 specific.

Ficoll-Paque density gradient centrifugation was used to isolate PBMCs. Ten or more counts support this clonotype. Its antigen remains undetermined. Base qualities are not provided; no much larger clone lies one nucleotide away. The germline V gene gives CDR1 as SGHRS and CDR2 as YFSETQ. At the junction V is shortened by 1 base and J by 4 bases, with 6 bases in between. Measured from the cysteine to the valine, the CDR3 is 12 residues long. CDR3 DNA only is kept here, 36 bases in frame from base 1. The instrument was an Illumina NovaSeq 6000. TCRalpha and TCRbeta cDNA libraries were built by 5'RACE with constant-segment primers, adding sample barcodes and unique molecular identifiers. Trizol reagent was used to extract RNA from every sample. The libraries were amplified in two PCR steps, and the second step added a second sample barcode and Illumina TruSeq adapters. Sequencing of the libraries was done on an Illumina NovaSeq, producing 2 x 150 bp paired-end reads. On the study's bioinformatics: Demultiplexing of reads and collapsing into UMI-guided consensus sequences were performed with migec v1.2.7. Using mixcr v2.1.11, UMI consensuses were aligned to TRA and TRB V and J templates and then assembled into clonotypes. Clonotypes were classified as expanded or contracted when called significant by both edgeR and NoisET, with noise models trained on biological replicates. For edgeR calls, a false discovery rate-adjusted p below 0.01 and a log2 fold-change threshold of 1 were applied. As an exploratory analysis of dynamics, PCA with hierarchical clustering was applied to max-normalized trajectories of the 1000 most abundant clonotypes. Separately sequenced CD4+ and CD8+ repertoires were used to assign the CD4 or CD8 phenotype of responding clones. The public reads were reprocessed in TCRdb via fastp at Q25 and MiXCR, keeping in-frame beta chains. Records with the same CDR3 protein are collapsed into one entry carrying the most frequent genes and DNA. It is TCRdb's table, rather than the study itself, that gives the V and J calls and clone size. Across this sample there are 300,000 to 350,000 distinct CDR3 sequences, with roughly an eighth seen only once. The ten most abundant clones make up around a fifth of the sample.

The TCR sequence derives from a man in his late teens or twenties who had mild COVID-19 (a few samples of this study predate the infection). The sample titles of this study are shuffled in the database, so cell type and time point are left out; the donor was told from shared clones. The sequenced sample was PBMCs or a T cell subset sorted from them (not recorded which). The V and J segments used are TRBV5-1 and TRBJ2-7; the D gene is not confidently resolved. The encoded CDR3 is CASSLSRYEQYV. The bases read TGCGCCAGCAGCTTGTCCCGGTACGAGCAGTACGTC.